These 7 T cell receptor beta chains were all obtained from the same sample, sequenced in a study of T cell responses to AZD1222 COVID-19 vaccine. The protocol was immunoSEQ multiplex PCR, while the TCRdb copy is restricted to in-frame clones and leaves out a portion. The sample holds 150,000 or so clones, roughly 94% seen once. This sample comprised peripheral blood, obtained 28 days after the second AZD1222 dose. These receptors were obtained from an adult who received the AZD1222 COVID-19 vaccine.

The chain carries TRBV7-3 and TRBJ2-1, with 8 nucleotides matching TRBD1. Per germline, CDR1 SGHTA and CDR2 FQGTGA. The ends lost 0 bases at V and 6 bases at J; junction bases unmatched: 1. The CDR3 contains 14 residues. The CDR3 here is CASSLTQGANEQFF. CDR3 coding DNA: TGTGCCAGCAGCTTAACTCAGGGGGCCAATGAGCAGTTCTTC.

The chain links TRBV7-9 to TRBJ2-3, with TRBD2 matching over 12 bases. Germline CDR1 and CDR2: SEHNR and FQNEAQ (reference sequence). After removal of 5 bases from V and 0 bases from J, the junction contained 3 bases not matched to a gene. This CDR3 has 16 residues. The CDR3 spells CASSRTSGASTDTQYF. CDR3 DNA: TGTGCCAGCAGCCGGACTAGCGGGGCTAGCACAGATACGCAGTATTTT.

CDR3 in amino acids: CASSSNRGDTNTGELFF. CDR3 nucleotides: TGTGCCAGCAGTTCGAACAGGGGGGATACGAACACCGGGGAGCTGTTTTTT. The chain joins TRBV28 to TRBJ2-2; 8 bases are shared with TRBD1. The germline gives CDR1 MDHEN, CDR2 SYDVKM. This CDR3 has 17 amino acids. The V gene end was trimmed by 4 bases and the J gene end by 0 bases; junction bases not matched to a gene: 7.

There are a few counts of this clone. The chain has TRBV6-5 and TRBJ1-2, with D uncertain. The CDR3 has 13 residues. The germline V gene has CDR1 MNHEY and CDR2 SVGAGI. The germline V and J ends were trimmed by 11 bases and 4 bases, with 17 bases remaining between them. The CDR3 spells CAAHLGSFYGYTF. For the CDR3, the DNA is TGTGCCGCCCACTTGGGGAGTTTCTATGGCTACACCTTC.

The chain combines TRBV6-2 or TRBV6-3 with TRBJ1-2; 8 positions agree with TRBD1. The CDR3 totals 18 residues. In germline, CDR1 is MNHEY, CDR2 SVGEGT. The V and J ends lost 5 bases and 2 bases, in that order; junction bases with no gene match: 16. In DNA, the CDR3 is TGTGCCAGCAGTCACCTTCCGGCGGCAGGGGGCAAGAACTATGGCTACACCTTC. Translation: CASSHLPAAGGKNYGYTF.

The chain has TRBV5-1 and TRBJ2-1, with 8 nucleotides matching TRBD2. In germline, CDR1 is SGHRS, CDR2 YFSETQ. The CDR3 totals 15 residues. J gave up 2 bases and V 4 bases, and 5 bases lay outside the gene matches. The chain's CDR3 is CASSSGLATYNEQFF. CDR3 bases: TGCGCCAGCAGCAGCGGACTAGCTACCTACAATGAGCAGTTCTTC.

This clone came up once. The V gene is TRBV3-1 (or the pseudogene TRBV3-2), the J gene TRBJ1-2; D is possibly TRBD1 (5 bases). Germline assignment: CDR1 LGHDT and CDR2 YNNKEL (reference sequence). Trimming took 1 base from V and 1 from J, leaving 10 bases between them. CDR3 length equals 15 residues. The CDR3 sequence: CASSQAQGFNYGYTF. The CDR3 coding sequence is TGTGCCAGCAGCCAAGCGCAGGGCTTTAACTATGGCTACACCTTC.